A selection of T cell receptor beta chains follows, all from one sample in a study of T cell responses to AZD1222 COVID-19 vaccine. The protocol was immunoSEQ multiplex PCR, while the TCRdb copy is restricted to in-frame clones and leaves out a portion. The sample has over 110,000 clones; 75% to 90% are singletons. The sample in question was peripheral blood, obtained on day 0 of AZD1222 vaccination. Every receptor here comes from an adult in good health. CDR3s include the opening cysteine and the closing phenylalanine or tryptophan. Clone size is stated in some rows and not others, as once, few, many or a class when expanded.

TRBJ1-2	TRBV5-1	-	CASSRTGNYGYTF
TRBJ1-2	TRBV4-1	-	CASSQVGVYGYTF
TRBJ1-2	TRBV12-3/TRBV12-4	-	CASTRSNYGYTF
TRBJ2-2	TRBV10-2	-	CASSEVLAITGELFF
TRBJ1-4	TRBV6-5	-	CASSSGFANEKLFF
TRBJ2-6	TRBV5-1	-	CASSLPSGRIEPGANVLTF
TRBJ1-6	TRBV7-9	once	CASSEGTGYTSPLHF
TRBJ1-2	TRBV4-1	-	CASSQAALLNDGYTF
TRBJ1-3	TRBV20-1	-	CSARVRATVYF
TRBJ1-4	TRBV7-6	-	CASSPGGLGEKLFF
TRBJ1-5	TRBV2	-	CASSEGQGLNQPQHF
TRBJ2-1	TRBV11-3	-	CASSPAAGSYNEQFF
TRBJ1-4	TRBV6-2/TRBV6-3	-	CASSPGQKATNEKLFF
TRBJ1-6	TRBV19	-	CASKTGQGYSPLHF
TRBJ1-1	TRBV7-9	-	CASGISGDITEAFF
TRBJ1-2	TRBV6-5	-	CASSYGRTWDGYTF
TRBJ2-2	TRBV7-2	-	CASSLVGAELTGELFF
TRBJ1-1	TRBV5-1	once	CASSTEGGRREAFF
TRBJ2-1	TRBV27	-	CASTFLGLAGGNEQFF
TRBJ2-1	TRBV2	-	CASSPASGRYNEQFF
TRBJ1-6	TRBV6-5	-	CASSFTPGVNSPLHF
TRBJ1-5	TRBV6-5	-	CASSPVGPQPQHF
TRBJ1-3	TRBV6-5	-	CASRRVSGNTIYF